This T cell receptor (beta chain) was recorded in a study of shared clonotypes between healthy human individuals. Germline V gene data show CDR1 as SGHRS and CDR2 as YFSETQ. The CDR3 consists of 15 residues. V trimming: 3 bases; J trimming: 2 bases; junction bases outside the gene matches: 7. The authors sequenced unsorted PBMC DNA on ten immunoSEQ deep assay plates. As processed by the authors: Owing to the provision of junction-only sequences devoid of quality scores by immunoSEQ, filtering differed. The assay was immunoSEQ multiplex PCR, and TCRdb's table has in-frame clones only and misses some. For V, J and clone size, that table is used; D and trimming come from the DNA. This sample has about 480,000 clones, with 75% to 80% found just once. Those who donated, Caucasian adults without exception, all lived in Nashville, Tennessee.

Material: PBMCs. The TCR originated in a woman in her thirties or forties in good health. Some clones in this sample may be carry-over from other donors' samples. The chain carries TRBV5-1 and TRBJ2-5; TRBD2 matches at 7 bases. This CDR3 is CASSWGGTEQETQYF. Here the CDR3 DNA reads TGCGCCAGCAGCTGGGGGGGAACGGAACAAGAGACCCAGTACTTC.